This record concerns one TCR beta chain sequence. Profiling relied on immunoSEQ multiplex PCR, and the TCRdb table lists in-frame clones only, not all of them. The table has about 140,000 clones, about 78% seen once. This sample is part of a study of cytotoxic CD8 clonotypes in ibrutinib-treated CLL. This sample comprised PBMCs, obtained after 24 months of ibrutinib treatment. This TCR came from a human donor with chronic lymphocytic leukemia.

In DNA, the CDR3 is TGCGCCAGCGGGAACCAGGACACCGGGGAGCTGTTTTTT. Protein product: CASGNQDTGELFF. The genes are TRBV5-1 and TRBJ2-2, with no clear D. There are 13 residues in the CDR3. CDR1 and CDR2 (germline): SGHRS, YFSETQ. Trimming shortened V by 7 bases and J by 3 bases, and 10 bases separated the two germline ends.